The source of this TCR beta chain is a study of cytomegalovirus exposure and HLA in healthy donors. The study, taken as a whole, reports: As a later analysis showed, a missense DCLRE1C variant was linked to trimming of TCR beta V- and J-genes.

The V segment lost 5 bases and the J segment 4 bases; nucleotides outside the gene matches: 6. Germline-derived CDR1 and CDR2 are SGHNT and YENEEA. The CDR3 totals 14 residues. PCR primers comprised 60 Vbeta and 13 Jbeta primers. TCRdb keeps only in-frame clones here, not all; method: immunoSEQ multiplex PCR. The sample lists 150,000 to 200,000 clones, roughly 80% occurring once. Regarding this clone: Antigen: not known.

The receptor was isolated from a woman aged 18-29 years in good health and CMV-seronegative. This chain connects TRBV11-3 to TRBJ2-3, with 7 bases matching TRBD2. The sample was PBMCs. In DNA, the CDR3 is TGTGCCAGCAGCCGGGCGGGAGTTGCAGATACGCAGTATTTT. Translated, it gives CASSRAGVADTQYF.